This is a list of T cell receptor beta chains from one sample in a study of blood T cells in healthy people across ages. TCRdb re-derived calls from the 5' RACE reads in MiXCR, one entry per CDR3 protein. Of 700,000 to 950,000 distinct CDR3 sequences detected, roughly 64% appear once; the ten largest clones hold around 20%. Sequenced sample: blood. The receptors derive from a man aged 25-40 years in good health. The CDR3 runs from the conserved cysteine through the conserved F or W. The order of the fields is D gene, CDR3 length, V gene, clone size, J gene, CDR3 protein, CDR3 DNA. A D gene is named only where the DNA matches it firmly. Size tells how often a clone was seen (once, few, many) or the class of an expanded clone, and some rows leave it out.

d_gene: .
len: 18
v_gene: TRBV3-1
abundance: few
j_gene: TRBJ1-2
CDR3aa: CASSQDMQGRGTYYGYTF
CDR3nt: TGTGCCAGCAGCCAAGACATGCAGGGACGAGGCACTTACTATGGCTACACCTTC

d_gene: TRBD2
len: 16
v_gene: TRBV4-2
abundance: .
j_gene: TRBJ2-5
CDR3aa: CASSHLLAGSEETQYF
CDR3nt: TGTGCCAGCAGCCACCTACTAGCGGGATCCGAAGAGACCCAGTACTTC

d_gene: .
len: 13
v_gene: TRBV2
abundance: .
j_gene: TRBJ1-2
CDR3aa: CASTIWPTYGYTF
CDR3nt: TGTGCCAGCACGATATGGCCAACCTATGGCTACACCTTC

d_gene: TRBD2
len: 17
v_gene: TRBV27
abundance: .
j_gene: TRBJ2-7
CDR3aa: CASSRTSGRALDYEQYF
CDR3nt: TGTGCCAGCAGCCGGACTAGCGGGAGGGCCTTGGACTACGAGCAGTACTTC

d_gene: TRBD1
len: 13
v_gene: TRBV10-3
abundance: .
j_gene: TRBJ2-3
CDR3aa: CAIGGQGTDTQYF
CDR3nt: TGTGCCATCGGAGGACAGGGAACTGATACGCAGTATTTT

d_gene: TRBD2
len: 15
v_gene: TRBV11-2
abundance: few
j_gene: TRBJ2-1
CDR3aa: CASSVAGGSYNEQFF
CDR3nt: TGTGCCAGCAGCGTAGCGGGAGGCTCCTACAATGAGCAGTTCTTC

d_gene: TRBD1
len: 16
v_gene: TRBV4-3
abundance: .
j_gene: TRBJ2-3
CDR3aa: CANSQAFGQGGDTQYF
CDR3nt: TGCGCCAACAGCCAAGCGTTCGGACAGGGCGGTGATACGCAGTATTTT

d_gene: .
len: 14
v_gene: TRBV7-9
abundance: .
j_gene: TRBJ2-7
CDR3aa: CASSLVTDSYEQYF
CDR3nt: TGTGCCAGCAGCTTGGTTACAGATTCCTACGAGCAGTACTTC

d_gene: TRBD1
len: 12
v_gene: TRBV20-1
abundance: .
j_gene: TRBJ1-2
CDR3aa: CSAPRQGDGYTF
CDR3nt: TGCAGTGCGCCACGACAGGGCGATGGCTACACCTTC

d_gene: .
len: 14
v_gene: TRBV7-2
abundance: .
j_gene: TRBJ1-1
CDR3aa: CASSLVGEGTEAFF
CDR3nt: TGTGCCAGCAGCTTAGTGGGGGAGGGGACTGAAGCTTTCTTT

d_gene: TRBD1
len: 13
v_gene: TRBV12-3/TRBV12-4
abundance: .
j_gene: TRBJ1-2
CDR3aa: CASSTETGRGYTF
CDR3nt: TGTGCCAGCAGTACCGAGACAGGGCGCGGCTACACCTTC

d_gene: .
len: 14
v_gene: TRBV6-6
abundance: .
j_gene: TRBJ2-5
CDR3aa: CASSYAGQFVEQYF
CDR3nt: TGTGCCAGCAGTTACGCAGGACAATTCGTGGAGCAGTACTTC

d_gene: .
len: 15
v_gene: TRBV4-3
abundance: .
j_gene: TRBJ2-1
CDR3aa: CASSQDLEGGNEQFF
CDR3nt: TGCGCCAGCAGCCAAGATTTGGAGGGAGGCAATGAGCAGTTCTTC

d_gene: .
len: 13
v_gene: TRBV7-2
abundance: few
j_gene: TRBJ2-5
CDR3aa: CASSIGHQETQYF
CDR3nt: TGTGCCAGCAGCATCGGCCACCAAGAGACCCAGTACTTC

d_gene: .
len: 16
v_gene: TRBV12-3/TRBV12-4
abundance: .
j_gene: TRBJ2-5
CDR3aa: CASSLGSAFSGETQYF
CDR3nt: TGTGCCAGCAGTTTAGGCAGTGCTTTTTCGGGAGAGACCCAGTACTTC

d_gene: .
len: 15
v_gene: TRBV7-3
abundance: .
j_gene: TRBJ1-1
CDR3aa: CASSLRGSQNTEAFF
CDR3nt: TGTGCCAGCAGCTTAAGGGGCAGTCAGAACACTGAAGCTTTCTTT

d_gene: .
len: 16
v_gene: TRBV5-1
abundance: .
j_gene: TRBJ2-1
CDR3aa: CASSLVGVASYNEQFF
CDR3nt: TGCGCCAGCAGCTTGGTCGGGGTTGCTTCCTACAATGAGCAGTTCTTC

d_gene: .
len: 18
v_gene: TRBV3-1
abundance: .
j_gene: TRBJ2-5
CDR3aa: CASSQRLRTDSSPDEQYF
CDR3nt: TGTGCCAGCAGCCAAAGACTGAGGACAGACTCTTCCCCCGATGAGCAGTACTTC

d_gene: .
len: 12
v_gene: TRBV28
abundance: .
j_gene: TRBJ2-7
CDR3aa: CASSFMLGEQYF
CDR3nt: TGTGCCAGCAGTTTTATGCTGGGCGAGCAGTACTTC

d_gene: .
len: 16
v_gene: TRBV7-9
abundance: .
j_gene: TRBJ1-5
CDR3aa: CASSPGLGALQQPQHF
CDR3nt: TGTGCCAGCAGCCCAGGACTGGGGGCTCTGCAGCAGCCCCAGCATTTT

d_gene: TRBD2
len: 13
v_gene: TRBV20-1
abundance: .
j_gene: TRBJ2-5
CDR3aa: CSVSGGAWETQYF
CDR3nt: TGCAGTGTCTCCGGGGGGGCCTGGGAGACCCAGTACTTC

d_gene: TRBD2
len: 16
v_gene: TRBV10-3
abundance: few
j_gene: TRBJ2-1
CDR3aa: CAISDHKRGLNNEQFF
CDR3nt: TGTGCCATCAGCGATCATAAGCGGGGGCTAAACAATGAGCAGTTCTTC

d_gene: TRBD2
len: 18
v_gene: TRBV7-9
abundance: .
j_gene: TRBJ2-5
CDR3aa: CASSLASRTSGYQETQYF
CDR3nt: TGTGCCAGCAGCTTAGCGTCACGTACTAGCGGGTACCAAGAGACCCAGTACTTC

d_gene: TRBD2
len: 12
v_gene: TRBV29-1
abundance: .
j_gene: TRBJ2-5
CDR3aa: CSVRGLGDEQYF
CDR3nt: TGCAGCGTTAGGGGACTAGGAGATGAGCAGTACTTC

d_gene: TRBD1
len: 15
v_gene: TRBV24-1
abundance: few
j_gene: TRBJ2-1
CDR3aa: CATSDPGTGYNEQFF
CDR3nt: TGTGCCACCAGTGATCCCGGGACAGGGTACAATGAGCAGTTCTTC

d_gene: TRBD1
len: 16
v_gene: TRBV2
abundance: .
j_gene: TRBJ1-5
CDR3aa: CASSDKGAFRGQPQHF
CDR3nt: TGTGCCAGCAGTGACAAGGGGGCCTTCCGAGGTCAGCCCCAGCATTTT

d_gene: TRBD2
len: 18
v_gene: TRBV7-2
abundance: .
j_gene: TRBJ2-3
CDR3aa: CASSLYGAGGGSPDTQYF
CDR3nt: TGTGCCAGCAGCTTGTATGGAGCGGGAGGAGGGAGTCCAGATACGCAGTATTTT

d_gene: .
len: 13
v_gene: TRBV20-1
abundance: .
j_gene: TRBJ2-5
CDR3aa: CSARLEGRETQYF
CDR3nt: TGCAGTGCTAGACTGGAGGGCAGGGAGACCCAGTACTTC

d_gene: .
len: 15
v_gene: TRBV2
abundance: few
j_gene: TRBJ2-7
CDR3aa: CASSEGWGGSYEQYF
CDR3nt: TGTGCCAGCAGTGAAGGCTGGGGAGGTTCCTACGAGCAGTACTTC

d_gene: .
len: 11
v_gene: TRBV5-6
abundance: once
j_gene: TRBJ2-1
CDR3aa: CASSFGKGRFF
CDR3nt: TGTGCCAGCAGTTTCGGCAAGGGGCGGTTCTTC

d_gene: .
len: 13
v_gene: TRBV20-1
abundance: .
j_gene: TRBJ2-1
CDR3aa: CSAREPYSNEQFF
CDR3nt: TGCAGTGCTAGAGAACCCTATTCTAATGAGCAGTTCTTC

d_gene: TRBD2
len: 18
v_gene: TRBV10-3
abundance: .
j_gene: TRBJ2-1
CDR3aa: CAISPLLAGGVGRNEQFF
CDR3nt: TGTGCCATCAGTCCCCTACTGGCGGGAGGGGTTGGGCGGAATGAGCAGTTCTTC

d_gene: .
len: 13
v_gene: TRBV6-1
abundance: .
j_gene: TRBJ2-1
CDR3aa: CASGGPDPNEQFF
CDR3nt: TGTGCCAGCGGAGGGCCGGACCCAAATGAGCAGTTCTTC

d_gene: .
len: 13
v_gene: TRBV20-1
abundance: few
j_gene: TRBJ1-2
CDR3aa: CSASTPGATGYTF
CDR3nt: TGCAGTGCTAGTACTCCGGGGGCGACTGGCTACACCTTC

d_gene: .
len: 13
v_gene: TRBV20-1
abundance: .
j_gene: TRBJ1-2
CDR3aa: CSASSSGGYGYTF
CDR3nt: TGCAGTGCTAGCTCGTCCGGGGGATATGGCTACACCTTC

d_gene: .
len: 16
v_gene: TRBV11-1
abundance: .
j_gene: TRBJ2-3
CDR3aa: CASSSGLTPSTDTQYF
CDR3nt: TGTGCCAGCAGCTCGGGACTTACCCCTAGCACAGATACGCAGTATTTT

d_gene: TRBD2
len: 17
v_gene: TRBV15
abundance: .
j_gene: TRBJ2-7
CDR3aa: CATSRLSWGEGSYEQYF
CDR3nt: TGTGCCACCAGCAGATTGAGCTGGGGGGAGGGGTCCTACGAGCAGTACTTC

d_gene: .
len: 13
v_gene: TRBV5-1
abundance: .
j_gene: TRBJ2-1
CDR3aa: CASSLVSVGEQFF
CDR3nt: TGCGCCAGCAGCTTGGTCTCGGTTGGTGAGCAGTTCTTC

d_gene: .
len: 14
v_gene: TRBV11-2
abundance: once
j_gene: TRBJ2-4
CDR3aa: CASSAQGIADIQYF
CDR3nt: TGTGCCAGCAGCGCACAGGGTATTGCGGACATTCAGTACTTC

d_gene: TRBD1
len: 12
v_gene: TRBV10-3
abundance: .
j_gene: TRBJ2-7
CDR3aa: CTISPTGDEQYF
CDR3nt: TGTACCATCAGCCCGACAGGGGACGAGCAGTACTTC

d_gene: TRBD2
len: 13
v_gene: TRBV20-1
abundance: .
j_gene: TRBJ2-3
CDR3aa: CSTAGVGTDTQYF
CDR3nt: TGCAGCACCGCGGGAGTTGGCACAGATACGCAGTATTTT

d_gene: .
len: 15
v_gene: TRBV12-3/TRBV12-4
abundance: .
j_gene: TRBJ1-5
CDR3aa: CASSLSGGAVQPQHF
CDR3nt: TGTGCCAGCAGTTTATCGGGGGGCGCGGTACAGCCCCAGCATTTT

d_gene: .
len: 12
v_gene: TRBV6-4
abundance: once
j_gene: TRBJ2-5
CDR3aa: CASIPGEETQYF
CDR3nt: TGTGCCAGCATTCCGGGAGAAGAGACCCAGTACTTC

d_gene: .
len: 18
v_gene: TRBV7-2
abundance: .
j_gene: TRBJ2-1
CDR3aa: CAGSLGLGGSGNYNEQFF
CDR3nt: TGTGCCGGCAGCTTAGGTTTAGGAGGGTCCGGGAACTACAATGAGCAGTTCTTC